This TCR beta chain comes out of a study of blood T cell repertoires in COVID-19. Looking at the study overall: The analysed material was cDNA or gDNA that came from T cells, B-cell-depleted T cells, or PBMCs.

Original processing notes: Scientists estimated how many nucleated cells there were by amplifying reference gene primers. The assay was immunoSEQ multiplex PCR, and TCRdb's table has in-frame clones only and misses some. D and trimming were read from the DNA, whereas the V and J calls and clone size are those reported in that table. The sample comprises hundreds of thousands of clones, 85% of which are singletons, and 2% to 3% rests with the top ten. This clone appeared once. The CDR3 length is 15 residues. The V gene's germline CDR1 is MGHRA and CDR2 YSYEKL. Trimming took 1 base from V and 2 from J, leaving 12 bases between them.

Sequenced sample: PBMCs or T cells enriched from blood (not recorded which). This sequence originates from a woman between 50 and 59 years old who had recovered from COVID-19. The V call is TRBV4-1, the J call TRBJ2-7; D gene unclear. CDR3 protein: CASSQAEQSPYEQYF. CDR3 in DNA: TGCGCCAGCAGCCAAGCGGAACAGTCCCCCTACGAGCAGTACTTC.